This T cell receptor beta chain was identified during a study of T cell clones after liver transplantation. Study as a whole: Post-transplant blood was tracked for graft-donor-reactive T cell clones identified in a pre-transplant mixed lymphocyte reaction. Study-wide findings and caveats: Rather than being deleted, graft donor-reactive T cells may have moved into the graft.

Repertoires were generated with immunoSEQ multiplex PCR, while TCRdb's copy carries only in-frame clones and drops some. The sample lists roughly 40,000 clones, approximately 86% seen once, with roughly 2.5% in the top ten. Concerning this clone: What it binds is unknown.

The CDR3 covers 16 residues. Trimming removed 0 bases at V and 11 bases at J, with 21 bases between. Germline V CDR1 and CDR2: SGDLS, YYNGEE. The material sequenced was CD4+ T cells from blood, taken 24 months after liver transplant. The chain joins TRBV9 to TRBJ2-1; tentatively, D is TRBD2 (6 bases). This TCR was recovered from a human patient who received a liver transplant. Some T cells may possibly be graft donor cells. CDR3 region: CASSVAVGGSAQKQFF. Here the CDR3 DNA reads TGTGCCAGCAGCGTAGCTGTTGGGGGGTCGGCACAGAAGCAGTTCTTC.